These 22 T cell receptor beta chains were all obtained from the same sample, sequenced in a study of Ad26.COV2.S vaccination and SARS-CoV-2 variants. Stated treatment: approximately 18 received Ad26.COV2.S at low or high dose, single or two shots; 5 received placebo; per-sample allocation not given. Following the first vaccine or placebo injection, samples were taken on day 63. Generated by immunoSEQ multiplex PCR, the TCRdb table keeps only in-frame clones and is missing some. The table has 300,000 to 350,000 clones, 86% seen once. Sequencing used peripheral blood, obtained in a trial of Ad26.COV2.S vaccine versus placebo. These receptors all stem from a person between 18 and 65 years old who received the Ad26.COV2.S COVID-19 vaccine or a placebo.

The J gene is TRBJ1-4, the V gene TRBV5-6; TRBD1 is a possible D gene (5 bases). Germline-derived CDR1 and CDR2 are SGHDT and YYEEEE. V dropped 2 bases and J dropped 8 bases, with 16 bases sitting between them. The CDR3 is 15 amino acids. CDR3 loop: CASSFVGADNEKLFF. The CDR3 DNA is TGTGCCAGCAGCTTTGTAGGGGCGGATAACGAAAAACTGTTTTTT. The full variable domain, in which reference TRBV5-6 and TRBJ1-4 provide the parts outside the CDR3, is DAGVTQSPTHLIKTRGQQVTLRCSPKSGHDTVSWYQQALGQGPQFIFQYYEEEERQRGNFPDRFSGHQFPNYSSELNVNALLLGDSALYLCASSFVGADNEKLFFGSGTQLSVL.

This clone was seen a single time. V and J are TRBV7-9 and TRBJ1-1; D may be TRBD1 (5 bases). V dropped 4 bases and J dropped 1 base, with 13 bases sitting between them. The CDR3 length is 15 residues. In germline, CDR1 is SEHNR, CDR2 FQNEAQ (reference sequence). The CDR3: CASSSAGGENTEAFF. The CDR3 DNA follows: TGTGCCAGCAGCTCGGCCGGGGGGGAGAACACTGAAGCTTTCTTT. Filled out from reference TRBV7-9 and TRBJ1-1, the complete variable domain reads DTGVSQNPRHKITKRGQNVTFRCDPISEHNRLYWYRQTLGQGPEFLTYFQNEAQLEKSRLLSDRFSAERPKGSFSTLEIQRTEQGDSAMYLCASSSAGGENTEAFFGQGTRLTVV.

The V gene is TRBV5-1, the J gene TRBJ2-5; the match to TRBD1 covers 7 bases. V lost 2 bases, J lost 0 bases, and 7 bases stayed unmatched. Germline loops: CDR1 SGHRS, CDR2 YFSETQ. The CDR3 is 16 residues long. DNA for the CDR3: TGCGCCAGCAGCTTAGGAACAGGGGCGTACCAAGAGACCCAGTACTTC. Its protein product is CASSLGTGAYQETQYF.

The V call is TRBV5-1, the J call TRBJ2-3; 14 bases are shared with TRBD2. The CDR3 sequence is 19 residues long. V lost 3 bases, J lost 2 bases, and 11 bases stayed unmatched. The germline gives CDR1 SGHRS, CDR2 YFSETQ. The CDR3 region is CASSYRTSGGPRLTDTQYF. The CDR3 DNA reads as TGCGCCAGCAGCTATCGGACTAGCGGGGGGCCCCGCCTCACAGATACGCAGTATTTT. Combining the CDR3 with reference TRBV5-1 and TRBJ2-3 gives the whole variable domain KAGVTQTPRYLIKTRGQQVTLSCSPISGHRSVSWYQQTPGQGLQFLFEYFSETQRNKGNFPGRFSGRQFSNSRSEMNVSTLELGDSALYLCASSYRTSGGPRLTDTQYFGPGTRLTVL.

V is TRBV21-1 and J is TRBJ2-2; TRBD2 is the table's D call and was not checked against the DNA. TRBV21-1 is shown as a pseudogene. The CDR3 runs 16 residues. The CDR3 DNA reads TGTGCCAGCAGCAAAGCGAGGTCATCTTACACCGGGGAGCTGTTTTTT. Its translation is CASSKARSSYTGELFF.

V gene TRBV29-1 combines with J gene TRBJ1-2; 9 bases map to TRBD1. After removal of 4 bases from V and 7 bases from J, the junction contained 10 bases not matched to a gene. Germline CDR1 and CDR2: SQVTM and ANQGSEA. There are 14 residues in the CDR3. The CDR3 loop reads CSVGDLGQGGGYTF. The CDR3 nucleotides read TGCAGCGTTGGGGACCTGGGACAGGGCGGTGGCTACACCTTC.

The chain is built from TRBV3-1 (or the pseudogene TRBV3-2) and TRBJ2-5; no firm D call. Trimming stripped 1 base from V and 4 bases from J, with 13 bases between. The germline V gene has CDR1 LGHDT and CDR2 YNNKEL (reference sequence). This CDR3 has 15 amino acids. Here the CDR3 reads CASSQGLPSSETQYF. DNA for the CDR3: TGTGCCAGCAGCCAAGGGCTTCCTAGTTCAGAGACCCAGTACTTC.

The chain uses TRBV19 and TRBJ2-6; D gene unclear. The CDR3 sequence is 15 residues long. CDR1 and CDR2 (germline): LNHDA, SQIVND (reference sequence). V was cut by 3 bases and J by 0 bases, with 6 bases left in between. CDR3 region: CASSIPSSGANVLTF. CDR3 in DNA: TGTGCCAGTAGTATCCCTAGCTCTGGGGCCAACGTCCTGACTTTC.

V and J are TRBV29-1 and TRBJ2-5; TRBD2 is a possible D gene (6 bases). The V end was cut by 4 bases, the J end by 1 base, with 7 bases between. This CDR3 is 12 amino acids long. Per germline, CDR1 SQVTM and CDR2 ANQGSEA. The CDR3 DNA reads TGCAGCGTTGTGGAGGGCCAAGAGACCCAGTACTTC. Amino acid sequence: CSVVEGQETQYF.

This CDR3 is CSVGKIYNEQFF. The CDR3 nucleotides are TGCAGCGTTGGGAAGATATACAATGAGCAGTTCTTC. This sequence joins TRBV29-1 and TRBJ2-1, with D hard to call. The CDR3 covers 12 residues. V lost 4 bases and J 4 bases, leaving 8 bases between the germline ends. From germline, CDR1 is SQVTM and CDR2 ANQGSEA.

V is TRBV30 and J is TRBJ2-5; TRBD2 might be the D (7 bases). CDR3 length: 15 residues. Germline V CDR1 and CDR2: GTSNPN, SVGIG (reference sequence). Trimming shortened V by 2 bases and J by 4 bases, and 17 bases separated the two germline ends. CDR3 amino acids: CAWSRWGGAGETQYF. CDR3 coding DNA: TGTGCCTGGAGTAGGTGGGGGGGCGCCGGAGAGACCCAGTACTTC.

CDR3: CAWSVSPRKGYTF. The CDR3 region has the DNA TGTGCCTGGAGTGTAAGCCCGCGGAAGGGCTACACCTTC. The chain joins TRBV30 to TRBJ1-2; D is undetermined. The CDR3 has 13 residues. V lost 0 bases and J lost 8, with 13 bases in between. Germline V gene data show CDR1 as GTSNPN and CDR2 as SVGIG (reference sequence).

The rearrangement uses TRBV10-3 and TRBJ2-7; 10 nucleotides agree with TRBD2. The length of the CDR3 is 15 residues. CDR1 and CDR2 from the germline V gene are ENHRY and SYGVKD. V dropped 4 bases and J dropped 10; count of bases not matched to a gene: 13. Here the CDR3 reads CAISVTSGSLIEQYF. The CDR3, as DNA: TGTGCCATCAGTGTGACTAGCGGGTCCCTGATCGAACAGTACTTC.

The V and J genes are TRBV6-5 and TRBJ1-2; D remains unclear. The CDR3 loop spans 14 amino acids. V gave up 2 bases and J gave up 4 bases, with 11 bases separating them. CDR1 is MNHEY, CDR2 SVGAGI, per germline. Here the CDR3 reads CASSYSGRTYGYTF. In DNA form, the CDR3 reads TGTGCCAGCAGTTACAGTGGCAGGACCTATGGCTACACCTTC.

The chain joins TRBV4-1 to TRBJ2-1; weak D call: TRBD2 (5 bases). Trimming took off 1 base at V and 5 bases at J, with 15 bases between the two ends. Germline V gene lookup returns CDR1 MGHRA and CDR2 YSYEKL. This CDR3 region has 16 residues. The CDR3: CASSQVFLAGDNEQFF. The DNA of the CDR3 is TGCGCCAGCAGCCAAGTGTTTCTAGCCGGAGACAATGAGCAGTTCTTC.

In regard to this clone: Other DNA sequences of this sample code for an identical CDR3. The chain carries TRBV5-1 and TRBJ2-7; D might be TRBD2 (6 bases). This CDR3 region has 14 residues. V lost 0 bases to trimming and J lost 0 bases, with 7 bases between them. Germline CDR1 reads SGHRS; CDR2 reads YFSETQ. CDR3 sequence: CASSLGGTSYEQYF. The CDR3 DNA reads as TGCGCCAGCAGCTTGGGCGGGACCTCCTACGAGCAGTACTTC.

The genes are TRBV7-9 and TRBJ2-3, with 9 bases fitting TRBD2. This CDR3 has 13 residues. With V trimmed by 3 bases and J by 6 bases, 1 base remained unmatched. Looked up from germline, CDR1 is SEHNR and CDR2 is FQNEAQ (reference sequence). The CDR3 nucleotides read TGTGCCAGCAGCTTCACTAGCGGGGATACGCAGTATTTT. The encoded protein is CASSFTSGDTQYF. The entire variable domain, with the rest obtained from reference TRBV7-9 and TRBJ2-3, is as follows: DTGVSQNPRHKITKRGQNVTFRCDPISEHNRLYWYRQTLGQGPEFLTYFQNEAQLEKSRLLSDRFSAERPKGSFSTLEIQRTEQGDSAMYLCASSFTSGDTQYFGPGTRLTVL.

The chain employs TRBV5-6 and TRBJ1-6; D may be TRBD1 (6 bases). The V gene lost 2 bases and the J gene lost 6 bases, with 12 bases spanning the gap. CDR1 is SGHDT and CDR2 is YYEEEE in the germline V gene. This CDR3 region has 15 residues. DNA of the CDR3: TGTGCCAGCAGCTTTAGGCGGACAGTTAATTCACCCCTCCACTTT. Translated: CASSFRRTVNSPLHF. Full variable domain (outside the CDR3, taken from reference TRBV5-6 and TRBJ1-6): DAGVTQSPTHLIKTRGQQVTLRCSPKSGHDTVSWYQQALGQGPQFIFQYYEEEERQRGNFPDRFSGHQFPNYSSELNVNALLLGDSALYLCASSFRRTVNSPLHFGNGTRLTVT.

This rearrangement joins TRBV6-5 to TRBJ2-1; 7 bases agree with TRBD1. This CDR3 is 14 amino acids long. Trimming took 4 bases from V and 10 from J; bases not matched to a gene: 10. Per germline, CDR1 MNHEY and CDR2 SVGAGI. CDR3 nucleotide sequence: TGTGCCAGCAGTTCGACCGGACAGGCACGGGAGCAGTTCTTC. This sequence encodes CASSSTGQAREQFF.

This rearrangement joins TRBV7-9 to TRBJ1-4, with no clear D. The germline V gene encodes CDR1 SEHNR and CDR2 FQNEAQ (reference sequence). The CDR3 loop spans 14 amino acids. V gave up 1 base and J gave up 10 bases, with 13 bases separating them. The chain's CDR3 is CASSLDNAVGKLFF. The DNA for the CDR3 is TGTGCCAGCAGCTTAGACAACGCGGTAGGAAAACTGTTTTTT.

This clone was detected once. This chain connects TRBV7-2 to TRBJ2-3; unclear D gene. Germline V gives CDR1 SGHTA, CDR2 FQGNSA. There are 15 residues in the CDR3. The V gene lost 1 base and the J gene lost 0 bases, with 8 bases spanning the gap. The CDR3 is CASSLGRLSTDTQYF. The CDR3 DNA reads as TGTGCCAGCAGCTTAGGACGTCTAAGCACAGATACGCAGTATTTT.

The rearrangement uses TRBV15 and TRBJ2-7, with 9 bases aligning to TRBD1. This CDR3 is 17 amino acids long. The V gene end was trimmed by 1 base and the J gene end by 2 bases; junction bases not matched to a gene: 9. CDR1 LNHNV and CDR2 YYDKDF come from the germline V gene (reference sequence). CDR3 in DNA: TGTGCCACCAGCAGAGCTCCACAGGGGGCTACTCCCTACGAGCAGTACTTC. As protein: CATSRAPQGATPYEQYF.